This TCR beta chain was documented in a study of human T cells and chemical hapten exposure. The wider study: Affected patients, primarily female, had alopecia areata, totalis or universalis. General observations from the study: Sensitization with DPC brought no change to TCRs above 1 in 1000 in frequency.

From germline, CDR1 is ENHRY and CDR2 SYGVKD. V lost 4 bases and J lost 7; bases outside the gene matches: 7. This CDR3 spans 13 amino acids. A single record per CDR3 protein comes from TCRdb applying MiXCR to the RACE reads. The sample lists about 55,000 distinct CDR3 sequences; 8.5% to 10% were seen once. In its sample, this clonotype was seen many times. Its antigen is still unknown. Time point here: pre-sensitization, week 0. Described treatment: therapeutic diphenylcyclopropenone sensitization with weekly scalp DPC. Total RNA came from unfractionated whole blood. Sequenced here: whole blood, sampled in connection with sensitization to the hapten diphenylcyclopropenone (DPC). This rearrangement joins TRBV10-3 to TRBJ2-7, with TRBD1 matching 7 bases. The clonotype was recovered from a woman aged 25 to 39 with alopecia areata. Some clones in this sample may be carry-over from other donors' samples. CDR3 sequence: CAISGTGAKEQYF. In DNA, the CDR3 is TGTGCCATCAGTGGAACAGGGGCCAAGGAGCAGTACTTC.